This T cell receptor (beta chain) was sequenced in a study of blood T cell repertoires in COVID-19. Each participant's cohort was designated according to participant-reported clinical history. Sequenced by immunoSEQ multiplex PCR; TCRdb stores in-frame clones only, minus some. The data show some 330,000 clones, over 75% seen once. CDR1 is SGDLS, CDR2 YYNGEE, per germline. Losses at the gene ends were 0 bases for V and 6 bases for J; bases not matched to a gene: 6. CDR3 size: 15 residues. The V call is TRBV9, the J call TRBJ2-7; 10 nucleotides agree with TRBD2. This TCR was sampled from a man aged 25 to 45 who had recovered from COVID-19. Sequencing was performed on PBMCs or T cells enriched from blood (not recorded which). CDR3 protein: CASSVGASGSGEQYF. The CDR3 coding sequence is TGTGCCAGCAGCGTAGGGGCTAGCGGGAGTGGCGAGCAGTACTTC. The entire variable domain, with the rest obtained from reference TRBV9 and TRBJ2-7, is as follows: DSGVTQTPKHLITATGQRVTLRCSPRSGDLSVYWYQQSLDQGLQFLIQYYNGEERAKGNILERFSAQQFPDLHSELNLSSLELGDSALYFCASSVGASGSGEQYFGPGTRLTVT.